The 25 T cell receptor beta chains listed next were all sequenced from one sample in a study of technical replicates of blood from a few donors (dated by TCRdb to about 2017). The method behind the library was the immunoSEQ multiplex PCR assay. TCRdb mirrors the immuneACCESS table, restricted to in-frame sequences. Some clones are absent from its copies; in checked studies, under half trace to an unresolved V gene, and the reason for the others is unknown. The sample has 100,000 or so clones on record, almost 97% of them singletons. More than 0.35% of the sample is taken by the ten largest. The sequenced sample was T cells isolated from PBMCs. The receptors come from a human donor in good health.

The chain employs TRBV6-6 and TRBJ2-7; D is undetermined. CDR1 and CDR2 (germline): MNHNY, SVGAGI (reference sequence). Between the trimmed V and J ends, which lost 8 bases and 1 base, there was a span of 18 bases. The length of the CDR3 is 15 residues. The CDR3 is CASQSTEERSYEQYF. For the CDR3, the DNA is TGTGCCAGCCAATCGACTGAGGAGAGATCCTACGAGCAGTACTTC.

The chain uses TRBV2 and TRBJ2-3, with 9 bases fitting TRBD2. Germline V gene data show CDR1 as SNHLY and CDR2 as FYNNEI. The junction had 10 bases not matched to a gene; V was cut back by 11 bases and J by 4 bases. The CDR3 is 14 residues long. The CDR3 nucleotides read TGTGCCGCGGCCGGCGGGAGGGAAGCAGATACGCAGTATTTT. It yields the protein CAAAGGREADTQYF.

This chain uses TRBV14 with TRBJ1-1; D is uncertain. Trimming stripped 1 base from V and 10 bases from J, with 7 bases between. This CDR3 spans 11 amino acids. In germline, CDR1 is SGHDN, CDR2 FVKESK. CDR3 loop: CASSQASGAFF. The CDR3 DNA is TGTGCCAGCAGCCAAGCTTCCGGAGCTTTCTTT.

The chain recombines TRBV6-5 with TRBJ1-6; TRBD1 matches at 7 bases. With V trimmed by 0 bases and J by 9 bases, 8 bases remained unmatched. CDR1 is MNHEY, CDR2 SVGAGI, per germline. The CDR3 is 16 residues long. This CDR3 reads CASSYSRTGTASPLHF. Written as DNA, the CDR3 is TGTGCCAGCAGTTACTCGAGAACCGGGACAGCTTCACCCCTCCACTTT.

The chain carries TRBV5-1 and TRBJ2-1; 8 nucleotides align to TRBD2. Germline CDR1 and CDR2: SGHRS and YFSETQ. The CDR3 loop spans 17 amino acids. The ends lost 4 bases at V and 3 bases at J; junction bases unmatched: 12. CDR3 sequence reads: CASSVPSGAGDYNEQFF. Here the CDR3 DNA reads TGCGCCAGCAGCGTACCTTCTGGAGCGGGGGACTACAATGAGCAGTTCTTC.

This clone came up once. The chain couples TRBV9 to TRBJ1-4; maybe TRBD1 (5 bases). CDR1 SGDLS and CDR2 YYNGEE come from the germline V gene. The length of the CDR3 is 13 residues. Trimming stripped 3 bases from V and 6 bases from J, with 9 bases between. For the CDR3, the DNA is TGTGCCAGCAGCGGGGGCAGGGATGAAAAACTGTTTTTT. Translated: CASSGGRDEKLFF.

The chain recombines TRBV6-1 with TRBJ1-1; 7 nucleotides align to TRBD1. The CDR3 extends over 18 amino acids. Trimming took 0 bases from V and 0 from J; bases not matched to a gene: 10. Germline V CDR1 and CDR2: MNHNS, SASEGT. CDR3 residues: CASSEAPWDSYMNTEAFF. Here the CDR3 DNA reads TGTGCCAGCAGTGAAGCGCCCTGGGACAGTTACATGAACACTGAAGCTTTCTTT.

V and J are TRBV5-6 and TRBJ1-1; D possibly corresponds to TRBD1 (6 bases). V was pared by 4 bases and J by 6 bases, with 10 bases between. The CDR3 sequence is 12 residues long. Germline V gene sequence: CDR1 SGHDT, CDR2 YYEEEE. The CDR3 DNA reads TGTGCCAGCAGCCTCGGACAGCCTGAAGCTTTCTTT. Encoded protein: CASSLGQPEAFF.

J is TRBJ2-7 and V is TRBV7-2; D remains ambiguous. V shed 4 bases and J shed 6 bases, with 16 bases lying between them. CDR1 is SGHTA, CDR2 FQGNSA, per germline. The CDR3 loop spans 14 amino acids. In DNA form, the CDR3 reads TGTGCCAGCAGCTACCTCTTGGGCGCGAGCGAGCAGTACTTC. Its protein product is CASSYLLGASEQYF.

This chain connects TRBV25-1 to TRBJ2-3; 7 nucleotides match TRBD2. CDR1 is MGHDK, CDR2 SYGVNS, per germline. This CDR3 has 16 amino acids. With V trimmed by 2 bases and J by 5 bases, 10 bases remained unmatched. This CDR3 reads CASSEILAGDLDTQYF. CDR3 DNA sequence: TGTGCCAGCAGTGAAATTCTTGCGGGAGACCTAGATACGCAGTATTTT.

The genes are TRBV11-3 and TRBJ1-5, with no clear D. Trimming cost V 5 bases and J 7 bases, with 12 bases left between them. CDR1 and CDR2 from the germline V gene are SGHNT and YENEEA. There are 13 residues in the CDR3. The CDR3 DNA sequence: TGTGCCAGCAGCGTTTACGAGGGACAGCCCCAGCATTTT. It yields the protein CASSVYEGQPQHF.

The chain joins TRBV18 to TRBJ2-2; no reliable D call. CDR3 length: 13 amino acids. The germline gives CDR1 KGHSH, CDR2 LQKENI. V lost 2 bases to trimming and J lost 4 bases, with 5 bases between them. The CDR3 loop is CASSPRSTGELFF. DNA of the CDR3: TGTGCCAGCTCACCAAGGAGCACCGGGGAGCTGTTTTTT.

V and J are TRBV5-6 and TRBJ1-5, with a tentative D call TRBD1 (5 bases). V lost 1 base, J lost 3 bases, and 8 bases lay in between. From germline, CDR1 is SGHDT and CDR2 YYEEEE. The CDR3 contains 14 residues. Here the CDR3 reads CASSLQGDNQPQHF. For the CDR3, the DNA is TGTGCCAGCAGCTTGCAGGGCGACAATCAGCCCCAGCATTTT.

The chain recombines TRBV6-6 with TRBJ1-2; maybe TRBD1 (6 bases). The CDR3 loop spans 12 amino acids. Trimming shortened V by 7 bases and J by 3 bases, and 9 bases separated the two germline ends. The germline V gene has CDR1 MNHNY and CDR2 SVGAGI (reference sequence). The CDR3 DNA sequence: TGTGCCAGCATCGAGGGGGACTATGGCTACACCTTC. It codes for CASIEGDYGYTF.

The genes are TRBV27 and TRBJ2-2; TRBD2 is a possible D gene (6 bases). Per the germline V gene, CDR1 is MNHEY and CDR2 is SMNVEV (reference sequence). V was shortened by 6 bases and J by 0 bases, with 8 bases between the two germline ends. This CDR3 is built from 14 residues. The CDR3 loop is CASRGTANTGELFF. CDR3 nucleotides: TGTGCCAGCAGGGGGACTGCGAACACCGGGGAGCTGTTTTTT.

J is TRBJ2-1 and V is TRBV2, with TRBD2 identical over 9 bases. The V and J ends lost 7 bases and 5 bases, in that order; junction bases with no gene match: 9. Germline-derived CDR1 and CDR2 are SNHLY and FYNNEI. This CDR3 contains 15 residues. DNA of the CDR3: TGTGCCAGCATGCGCGGGAGGGCCGACGACAATGAGCAGTTCTTC. It yields the protein CASMRGRADDNEQFF.

V is TRBV6-5 and J is TRBJ1-2, with unresolved D. The CDR3 sequence is 12 residues long. Trimming removed 5 bases from V and 4 bases from J, with 8 bases in between. CDR1 is MNHEY and CDR2 is SVGAGI in the germline V gene. The DNA of the CDR3 is TGTGCCAGCAGTGCCGGTGGCTATGGCTACACCTTC. It yields the protein CASSAGGYGYTF.

The V and J genes are TRBV14 and TRBJ1-1; D not certain. The CDR3 spans 12 residues. V was trimmed by 1 base and J by 9 bases, leaving 9 bases between them. Per the germline V gene, CDR1 is SGHDN and CDR2 is FVKESK. The CDR3 sequence is CASSQVLDQAFF. The CDR3 nucleotides are TGTGCCAGCAGCCAAGTTCTAGACCAAGCTTTCTTT.

The chain links TRBV6-1 to TRBJ2-5, with a weak D call TRBD2 (7 bases). The V end was cut by 2 bases, the J end by 5 bases, with 18 bases between. The CDR3 contains 16 residues. In germline, CDR1 is MNHNS, CDR2 SASEGT. The CDR3, as DNA: TGTGCCAGCAGTGAACTAGCTTCGGGGGGCAGGGAGACCCAGTACTTC. This translates into CASSELASGGRETQYF.

This clone was counted once. The V call is TRBV27, the J call TRBJ2-1; 7 nucleotides match TRBD1. CDR3 length: 14 residues. J was trimmed by 6 bases and V by 5 bases; bases with no gene match: 7. Germline V CDR1 and CDR2: MNHEY, SMNVEV (reference sequence). The CDR3 DNA sequence: TGTGCCAGCAGTAACAGACAGGGAAGCAATGAGCAGTTCTTC. This gives the protein CASSNRQGSNEQFF.

CDR3 amino acids: CASSFESGSYEQYF. CDR3 in DNA: TGTGCCAGCAGCTTCGAATCCGGGTCTTACGAGCAGTACTTC. This chain uses TRBV5-6 with TRBJ2-7; no firm D call. V lost 2 bases, J lost 4 bases, and 13 bases lay in between. CDR3 length: 14 residues. From germline, CDR1 is SGHDT and CDR2 YYEEEE. The full variable domain, completed using reference TRBV5-6 and TRBJ2-7, is DAGVTQSPTHLIKTRGQQVTLRCSPKSGHDTVSWYQQALGQGPQFIFQYYEEEERQRGNFPDRFSGHQFPNYSSELNVNALLLGDSALYLCASSFESGSYEQYFGPGTRLTVT.

This clone was seen ten or more times. The V gene is TRBV5-1, the J gene TRBJ1-1; 7 nucleotides agree with TRBD1. CDR3 size: 14 residues. The germline V gene encodes CDR1 SGHRS and CDR2 YFSETQ. After removal of 4 bases from V and 1 base from J, the junction contained 4 bases not matched to a gene. This CDR3 is CASSPRTGNTEAFF. CDR3 DNA: TGCGCCAGCAGCCCTAGGACAGGGAACACTGAAGCTTTCTTT.

This clone was seen once. This chain connects TRBV6-6 to TRBJ1-2, with 8 bases identical to TRBD1. Trimming took 2 bases from V and 8 from J; bases not matched to a gene: 7. Germline CDR1 reads MNHNY; CDR2 reads SVGAGI (reference sequence). CDR3 size: 14 residues. This CDR3 reads CASSYPGQEGGYTF. The CDR3 nucleotides read TGTGCCAGCAGTTACCCGGGACAGGAGGGAGGCTACACCTTC.

The gene calls are TRBV6-5 and TRBJ2-3, with D possibly matching TRBD1 (6 bases). The CDR3 totals 15 residues. Trimming removed 4 bases from V and 2 bases from J, with 13 bases in between. CDR1 and CDR2 (germline): MNHEY, SVGAGI. The CDR3 DNA sequence: TGTGCCAGCAGTTTAGGTTGGGACACCACAGATACGCAGTATTTT. This encodes CASSLGWDTTDTQYF.

The chain joins TRBV10-2 to TRBJ1-1; D is possibly TRBD1 (5 bases). The CDR3 is 11 amino acids. Trimming took off 8 bases at V and 4 bases at J, with 8 bases between the two ends. Germline lookup yields CDR1 WSHSY and CDR2 SAAADI. The DNA for the CDR3 is TGCGCCAGCCGGCAGGGCACTGAAGCTTTCTTT. Translating gives CASRQGTEAFF.